The 32 T cell receptor beta chains reported below all come from one sample, sequenced in a study of TIL therapy for anti-PD-1-resistant metastatic lung cancer. The immunoSEQ assay was v3. Here immunoSEQ multiplex PCR was the method, and the copy in TCRdb shows in-frame clones only, minus some. This repertoire shows some 18,000 clones, around 82% found once; its top ten account for over 2%. The time point is: pre-treatment sample, taken before nivolumab and TIL therapy. The sequenced sample was blood, obtained at baseline. These receptors were obtained from a person aged 25 to 80 with non-small cell lung cancer.

The chain recombines TRBV28 with TRBJ2-1; 8 nucleotides match TRBD1. Per the germline V gene, CDR1 is MDHEN and CDR2 is SYDVKM. The CDR3 extends over 16 amino acids. The V and J ends lost 1 base and 7 bases, in that order; junction bases with no gene match: 9. CDR3 nucleotides: TGTGCCAGCAGTTTATTCGGGACAGGCCAGAGTAATGAGCAGTTCTTC. Encoded protein: CASSLFGTGQSNEQFF. The whole variable domain, filled in from reference TRBV28 and TRBJ2-1, reads DVKVTQSSRYLVKRTGEKVFLECVQDMDHENMFWYRQDPGLGLRLIYFSYDVKMKEKGDIPEGYSVSREKKERFSLILESASTNQTSMYLCASSLFGTGQSNEQFFGPGTRLTVL.

The chain has TRBV11-1 and TRBJ2-5; D possibly corresponds to TRBD1 (6 bases). CDR1 is SGHAT and CDR2 is FQDESV in the germline V gene (reference sequence). V was cut by 4 bases and J by 4 bases, with 10 bases left in between. The length of the CDR3 is 13 residues. The CDR3, as DNA: TGTGCCAGCAGCTCCGGACAGAGAGAGACCCAGTACTTC. Its translation is CASSSGQRETQYF. Supplemented by reference TRBV11-1 and TRBJ2-5, the full variable domain reads EAEVAQSPRYKITEKSQAVAFWCDPISGHATLYWYRQILGQGPELLVQFQDESVVDDSQLPKDRFSAERLKGVDSTLKIQPAELGDSAMYLCASSSGQRETQYFGPGTRLLVL.

The gene calls are TRBV7-2 and TRBJ2-1; 9 bases align to TRBD2. Unmatched junction bases numbered 8, after V lost 1 base and J lost 7 bases. CDR1 is SGHTA, CDR2 FQGNSA, per germline. The CDR3 loop spans 16 amino acids. The CDR3 coding sequence is TGTGCCAGCAGCTTAGACTGGGCTAGCGGGGCGAATGAGCAGTTCTTC. Its translation: CASSLDWASGANEQFF.

The V call is TRBV18, the J call TRBJ1-4, with 7 positions matching TRBD1. This CDR3 is 16 amino acids long. From germline, CDR1 is KGHSH and CDR2 LQKENI. With 1 base clipped from V and 0 bases from J, the junction kept 2 bases outside the gene matches. The CDR3 region is CASSPRQGATNEKLFF. DNA of the CDR3: TGTGCCAGCTCACCACGTCAGGGGGCAACTAATGAAAAACTGTTTTTT. Full variable domain (missing parts from reference TRBV18 and TRBJ1-4): NAGVMQNPRHLVRRRGQEARLRCSPMKGHSHVYWYRQLPEEGLKFMVYLQKENIIDESGMPKERFSAEFPKEGPSILRIQQVVRGDSAAYFCASSPRQGATNEKLFFGSGTQLSVL.

V and J are TRBV7-3 and TRBJ1-6; tentatively, D is TRBD1 (6 bases). Germline V CDR1 and CDR2: SGHTA, FQGTGA. This CDR3 region has 16 residues. Deletions cut 6 bases from V and 10 bases from J, with 22 bases between. In DNA form, the CDR3 reads TGTGCCAGCAGGGACAGCGAACCCCGGCAGGACTCACCCCTCCACTTT. Its protein is CASRDSEPRQDSPLHF.

This clone came up once. V gene TRBV30 combines with J gene TRBJ1-5; D is perhaps TRBD1 (6 bases). This CDR3 has 16 amino acids. Trimming removed 0 bases at V and 4 bases at J, with 16 bases between. Germline loops: CDR1 GTSNPN, CDR2 SVGIG (reference sequence). CDR3 DNA sequence: TGTGCCTGGAGTGTAACGGGTGCAGGGGTGAATCAGCCCCAGCATTTT. It specifies CAWSVTGAGVNQPQHF.

The chain employs TRBV28 and TRBJ2-7; tentatively, D is TRBD1 (5 bases). CDR1 is MDHEN, CDR2 SYDVKM, per germline. The CDR3 is made up of 14 amino acids. V shed 2 bases and J shed 2 bases, with 10 bases lying between them. The CDR3 reads CASSLRDSPYEQYF. The DNA of the CDR3 is TGTGCCAGCAGTTTACGAGACAGCCCCTACGAGCAGTACTTC.

V usage is TRBV6-5 and J usage is TRBJ2-7; a possible D gene is TRBD2 (5 bases). Germline lookup yields CDR1 MNHEY and CDR2 SVGAGI. CDR3 length: 13 amino acids. Trimming stripped 3 bases from V and 2 bases from J, with 8 bases between. The CDR3 DNA sequence: TGTGCCAGCAGTTATGGAGGCCCCTACGAGCAGTACTTC. It translates to CASSYGGPYEQYF.

The table lists this clone with a count of one. The genes are TRBV6-6 and TRBJ1-2; D not resolved. The CDR3 consists of 11 residues. Trimming removed 7 bases from V and 2 bases from J, with 5 bases in between. CDR1 and CDR2 (germline): MNHNY, SVGAGI (reference sequence). Here the CDR3 reads CASTENYGYTF. CDR3 nucleotides: TGTGCCAGCACCGAGAACTATGGCTACACCTTC.

This clone has a single count. The J gene is TRBJ2-5, the V gene TRBV19; the D gene is possibly TRBD1 (5 bases). The end of the DNA fits TRBJ2-7 better, so the J call may be wrong. This CDR3 has 14 amino acids. Germline V CDR1 and CDR2: LNHDA, SQIVND (reference sequence). CDR3 sequence reads: CASRTGAMMDEQYF. The CDR3, as DNA: TGTGCCAGTAGGACTGGGGCCATGATGGACGAGCAGTACTTC.

This clone was counted once. The chain has TRBV7-9 and TRBJ2-7, with 8 positions matching TRBD1. Germline assignment: CDR1 SEHNR and CDR2 FQNEAQ (reference sequence). V dropped 1 base and J dropped 6; count of bases not matched to a gene: 5. The CDR3 runs 14 residues. The CDR3 bases are TGTGCCAGCAGCTTAGTGAGCAGGGGGCTCGAGCAGTACTTC. It translates to CASSLVSRGLEQYF.

The chain recombines TRBV30 with TRBJ1-2; 7 nucleotides agree with TRBD1. Germline V gives CDR1 GTSNPN, CDR2 SVGIG (reference sequence). V was clipped by 3 bases and J by 2 bases; unmatched bases: 3. The CDR3 has 13 amino acids. CDR3 amino acids: CAWRDRWNYGYTF. CDR3 in DNA: TGTGCCTGGAGGGACAGGTGGAACTATGGCTACACCTTC.

This chain links TRBV9 with TRBJ2-7; D is unresolved. Germline V lookup: CDR1 SGDLS, CDR2 YYNGEE. CDR3 length: 13 residues. V shed 2 bases and J shed 7 bases, with 13 bases lying between them. Written as DNA, the CDR3 is TGTGCCAGCAGCGTCCAGGTTACGAGTGAGCAGTACTTC. This encodes CASSVQVTSEQYF.

The chain recombines TRBV30 with TRBJ1-1; 7 nucleotides agree with TRBD1. The junction had 11 bases not matched to a gene; V was cut back by 6 bases and J by 4 bases. This CDR3 region has 14 residues. Looked up from germline, CDR1 is GTSNPN and CDR2 is SVGIG (reference sequence). The CDR3 DNA reads as TGTGCCTGCAAAAACACAGGGGCTAGCACTGAAGCTTTCTTT. Translating it yields CACKNTGASTEAFF.

V gene TRBV6-1 combines with J gene TRBJ2-5; D tentatively reads TRBD1 or TRBD2 (5 bases each). This CDR3 spans 14 amino acids. Trimming took 7 bases from V and 4 from J, leaving 16 bases between them. Germline V gene data show CDR1 as MNHNS and CDR2 as SASEGT. For the CDR3, the DNA is TGTGCCAGCACCGTGAGGGGCCCCCGAGAGACCCAGTACTTC. This encodes CASTVRGPRETQYF.

This clone occurred once. The V gene is TRBV19, the J gene TRBJ2-5; possibly TRBD2 for D (6 bases). Trimming shortened V by 3 bases and J by 5 bases, and 19 bases separated the two germline ends. The CDR3 totals 16 residues. The germline gives CDR1 LNHDA, CDR2 SQIVND (reference sequence). The CDR3 protein is CASSIRPQRVLETQYF. As DNA, the CDR3 is TGTGCCAGTAGTATTCGACCTCAGCGGGTCTTGGAGACCCAGTACTTC.

In its sample, this clone was seen once. The V gene is TRBV5-1, the J gene TRBJ1-4; possibly TRBD1 for D (6 bases). This CDR3 has 16 amino acids. Trimming left V 4 bases short and J 0 bases short, with 13 bases between. CDR1 SGHRS and CDR2 YFSETQ come from the germline V gene. CDR3 loop: CASSPGQVATNEKLFF. CDR3 DNA sequence: TGCGCCAGCAGCCCGGGACAAGTTGCAACTAATGAAAAACTGTTTTTT.

This clone appeared a single time. The chain has TRBV7-9 and TRBJ1-1, with D possibly being TRBD1 (6 bases). Germline values: CDR1 SEHNR, CDR2 FQNEAQ (reference sequence). V lost 3 bases, J lost 4 bases, and 9 bases lay in between. The CDR3 consists of 13 residues. CDR3 sequence: CASSFEGGTEAFF. CDR3 sequence (DNA): TGTGCCAGCAGCTTTGAAGGGGGCACTGAAGCTTTCTTT.

This chain joins TRBV11-3 and TRBJ2-3, with 13 bases lining up with TRBD2. The germline gives CDR1 SGHNT, CDR2 YENEEA. This CDR3 spans 17 amino acids. Trimming at V came to 4 bases and at J to 2 bases, leaving 6 bases not matched to a gene. The CDR3: CASSSMTSGGPTDTQYF. Here the CDR3 DNA reads TGTGCCAGCAGCTCGATGACTAGCGGGGGGCCCACAGATACGCAGTATTTT.

This rearrangement joins TRBV7-9 to TRBJ1-5, with D possibly TRBD1 on 5 matching bases. Germline CDR1 reads SEHNR; CDR2 reads FQNEAQ (reference sequence). Trimming stripped 5 bases from V and 9 bases from J, with 11 bases between. This CDR3 region has 12 residues. CDR3 region: CASSPPGGPQHF. The CDR3 nucleotides are TGTGCCAGCAGCCCTCCTGGGGGGCCCCAGCATTTT.

This clone was recorded only once. This chain uses TRBV9 with TRBJ2-5; a possible D gene is TRBD2 (6 bases). The germline V and J ends were trimmed by 3 bases and 5 bases, with 14 bases remaining between them. The germline V gene encodes CDR1 SGDLS and CDR2 YYNGEE. The CDR3 has 14 residues. DNA of the CDR3: TGTGCCAGCAGCGCGGGACTCTCGGGGGAGACCCAGTACTTC. This translates into CASSAGLSGETQYF.

This rearrangement joins TRBV18 to TRBJ1-1; 7 bases map to TRBD1. This CDR3 has 15 amino acids. The germline V gene encodes CDR1 KGHSH and CDR2 LQKENI. J lost 6 bases, V lost 3 bases, and 10 bases had no gene match. CDR3 nucleotides: TGTGCCAGCTCACCGACGACAGGGAATGCGGCTGAAGCTTTCTTT. It specifies CASSPTTGNAAEAFF.

This rearrangement joins TRBV6-6 to TRBJ2-5, with 7 bases matching TRBD2. The CDR3 runs 15 residues. V lost 6 bases and J lost 5; bases outside the gene matches: 12. CDR1 MNHNY and CDR2 SVGAGI come from the germline V gene (reference sequence). The CDR3 region is CASRVGLSGSETQYF. CDR3 in DNA: TGTGCCAGCAGAGTGGGACTATCCGGATCGGAGACCCAGTACTTC.

This clone was picked up one time. The chain recombines TRBV7-2 with TRBJ1-3; possible D gene TRBD1, 5 bases. Looked up from germline, CDR1 is SGHTA and CDR2 is FQGNSA. The CDR3 loop spans 15 amino acids. Between the trimmed V and J ends, which lost 5 bases and 4 bases, there was a span of 15 bases. CDR3 DNA: TGTGCCAGCAGCCCCGGGGCGAGCGGCGGAAACACCATATATTTT. Translating it yields CASSPGASGGNTIYF. The full variable domain, rest sourced from reference TRBV7-2 and TRBJ1-3, is GAGVSQSPSNKVTEKGKDVELRCDPISGHTALYWYRQSLGQGLEFLIYFQGNSAPDKSGLPSDRFSAERTGGSVSTLTIQRTQQEDSAVYLCASSPGASGGNTIYFGEGSWLTVV.

This chain connects TRBV2 to TRBJ2-3; D unresolved. This CDR3 region has 13 residues. CDR1 SNHLY and CDR2 FYNNEI come from the germline V gene. V lost 4 bases, J lost 2 bases, and 7 bases lay in between. CDR3: CASSGQLTDTQYF. The CDR3 DNA sequence: TGTGCCAGCAGTGGGCAGCTCACAGATACGCAGTATTTT.

In its sample, this clone was seen a few times. This sequence joins TRBV7-9 and TRBJ2-7, with D tentatively TRBD2 (6 bases). V was trimmed by 6 bases and J by 7 bases, leaving 19 bases between them. Germline V lookup: CDR1 SEHNR, CDR2 FQNEAQ (reference sequence). The CDR3 sequence is 14 residues long. CDR3 loop: CASRDDSEGEEQYF. CDR3 DNA sequence: TGTGCCAGCAGGGATGACTCGGAGGGCGAAGAGCAGTACTTC.

The chain employs TRBV14 and TRBJ2-3; D remains unclear. Trimming left V 0 bases short and J 4 bases short, with 17 bases between. The CDR3 is made up of 17 amino acids. CDR1 SGHDN and CDR2 FVKESK come from the germline V gene. Here the CDR3 DNA reads TGTGCCAGCAGCCAAGACTCGGGCAGGTCGAGGCCAGATACGCAGTATTTT. Encoded protein: CASSQDSGRSRPDTQYF.

This clone was detected once. This chain connects TRBV6-5 to TRBJ2-3, with D tentatively TRBD1 or TRBD2 (5 bases each). This CDR3 comprises 15 residues. The ends were cut back, 6 bases at V and 0 bases at J, with 13 bases in the middle. The germline CDR1 and CDR2 sequences are MNHEY and SVGAGI. CDR3 DNA sequence: TGTGCCAGCAGCAGGGACGCCAGAAGCACAGATACGCAGTATTTT. It encodes CASSRDARSTDTQYF.

In this sample, this clone turned up a few times. J is TRBJ2-2 and V is TRBV11-2; perhaps TRBD2 as D (6 bases). Trimming left V 2 bases short and J 5 bases short, with 9 bases between. Germline V gene sequence: CDR1 SGHAT, CDR2 FQNNGV. This CDR3 contains 14 residues. This CDR3 reads CASSLLLATGELFF. The CDR3 bases are TGTGCCAGCAGCTTATTGCTAGCGACCGGGGAGCTGTTTTTT.

J is TRBJ2-7 and V is TRBV28; D is unclear. Germline V gene data show CDR1 as MDHEN and CDR2 as SYDVKM. V lost 5 bases, J lost 4 bases, and 6 bases lay in between. CDR3 length equals 11 residues. The CDR3 is CASSTSYEQYF. The CDR3 region has the DNA TGTGCCAGCAGTACAAGTTACGAGCAGTACTTC.

The chain combines TRBV27 with TRBJ2-3, with a weak D call TRBD2 (6 bases). CDR1 is MNHEY, CDR2 SMNVEV, per germline (reference sequence). The V and J ends lost 6 bases and 3 bases respectively, with 13 bases between them. CDR3 length: 14 residues. CDR3 sequence (DNA): TGTGCCAGCAGCTTGGCGGGAATTACAGATACGCAGTATTTT. Its protein product is CASSLAGITDTQYF.

This chain connects TRBV28 to TRBJ1-5, with 10 bases identical to TRBD1. The trim removed 3 bases at V and 5 bases at J, leaving 7 bases unmatched. This CDR3 is built from 16 residues. Germline lookup yields CDR1 MDHEN and CDR2 SYDVKM. The CDR3 sequence: CASSFKGQGLHQPQHF. CDR3 nucleotide sequence: TGTGCCAGCAGTTTTAAGGGACAGGGGTTGCATCAGCCCCAGCATTTT.